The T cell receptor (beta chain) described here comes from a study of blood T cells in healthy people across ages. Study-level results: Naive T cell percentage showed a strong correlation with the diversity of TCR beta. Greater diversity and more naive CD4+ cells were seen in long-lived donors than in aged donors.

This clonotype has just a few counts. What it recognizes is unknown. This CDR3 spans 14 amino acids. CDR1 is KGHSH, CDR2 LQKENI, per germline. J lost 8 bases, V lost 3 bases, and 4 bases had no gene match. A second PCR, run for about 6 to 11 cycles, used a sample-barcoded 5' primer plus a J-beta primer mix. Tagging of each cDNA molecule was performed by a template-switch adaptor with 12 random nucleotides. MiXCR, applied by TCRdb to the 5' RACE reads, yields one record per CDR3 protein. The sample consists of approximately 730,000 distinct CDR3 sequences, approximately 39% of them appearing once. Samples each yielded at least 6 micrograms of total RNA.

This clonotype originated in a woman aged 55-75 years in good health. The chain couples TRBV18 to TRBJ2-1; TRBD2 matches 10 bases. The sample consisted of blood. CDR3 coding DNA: TGTGCCAGCTCACCTTCTAGCGGGAGTGATGAGCAGTTCTTC. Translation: CASSPSSGSDEQFF.